The sequence of this T cell receptor (beta chain) was determined in a study of shared clonotypes between healthy human individuals. Findings of the study overall: Few donors restricted represented genetic and exposure-history diversity. Although depth was large, rarefaction showed that sequencing of the sorted subsets was incomplete. Shared clonotypes: 4.5% to 5% naive CD4, around 4% naive CD8, about 2.4% memory CD4, over 0.3% memory CD8.

The table came from immunoSEQ multiplex PCR; TCRdb's copy has only in-frame clones and leaves some out. The table records over 950,000 clones, 60% to 80% of them present only once. The CDR3 spans 14 residues. V was clipped by 5 bases and J by 1 base, with 11 bases between them. Germline values: CDR1 LNHDA, CDR2 SQIVND (reference sequence). A few counts support this clone. The antigen is unknown. This chain joins TRBV19 and TRBJ1-1; D call uncertain. Material: memory CD4+ T cells from PBMCs. As for subset: CD45RA-negative fraction. This clonotype was obtained from a man in his late teens or twenties in good health. Some clones in this sample may be carry-over from other donors' samples. The CDR3 loop reads CASSSTTTNTEAFF. The CDR3 DNA reads TGTGCCAGTAGTTCTACAACAACGAACACTGAAGCTTTCTTT. The full variable domain, its missing parts supplied by reference TRBV19 and TRBJ1-1, is DGGITQSPKYLFRKEGQNVTLSCEQNLNHDAMYWYRQDPGQGLRLIYYSQIVNDFQKGDIAEGYSVSREKKESFPLTVTSAQKNPTAFYLCASSSTTTNTEAFFGQGTRLTVV.